Presented here are 12 T cell receptor beta chains from one specimen sequenced in a study of blood T cell repertoires in COVID-19 (dated by TCRdb to between 2020 and 2021). The protocol used for the library was the immunoSEQ multiplex PCR assay. TCRdb carries this immuneACCESS record with in-frame sequences only. Its versions omit some clonotypes, under half of them owing to an unresolved V gene in the studies checked, with the rest unexplained. Counted in this sample were 210,000 or so clones; about 85% of them appeared once. The ten largest clones represent 9.5% to 14% of the sample. The sequencing input was PBMCs or T cells enriched from blood (not recorded which). These receptors were collected from a man younger than 45 who had recovered from COVID-19.

The rearrangement links TRBV2 to TRBJ1-4; 9 bases line up with TRBD1. CDR3 length equals 14 residues. Germline V gene lookup returns CDR1 SNHLY and CDR2 FYNNEI. The trim removed 7 bases at V and 8 bases at J, leaving 8 bases unmatched. Here the CDR3 reads CASTPGQGMEKLFF. CDR3 sequence (DNA): TGTGCCAGCACCCCGGGACAGGGAATGGAAAAACTGTTTTTT.

The V and J genes are TRBV24-1 and TRBJ2-5; 7 bases align to TRBD1. Germline V gene data show CDR1 as KGHDR and CDR2 as SFDVKD. This CDR3 spans 13 amino acids. Losses at the gene ends were 9 bases for V and 1 base for J; bases not matched to a gene: 4. The DNA for the CDR3 is TGTGCCACCGGGCAGGGGGTCCAAGAGACCCAGTACTTC. Amino acid sequence: CATGQGVQETQYF.

V gene TRBV18 combines with J gene TRBJ2-1; a possible D gene is TRBD1 (5 bases). The germline V and J ends were trimmed by 2 bases and 6 bases, with 11 bases remaining between them. Germline V lookup: CDR1 KGHSH, CDR2 LQKENI. The CDR3 has 14 residues. CDR3 in amino acids: CASSPGAVSNEQFF. CDR3 sequence (DNA): TGTGCCAGCTCACCAGGGGCGGTTTCCAATGAGCAGTTCTTC.

The rearrangement links TRBV6-5 to TRBJ2-7; weak D call: TRBD1 (5 bases). V gave up 0 bases and J gave up 3 bases, with 12 bases separating them. The CDR3 contains 15 residues. Germline CDR1 reads MNHEY; CDR2 reads SVGAGI. The CDR3 spells CASSYSGRLGYEQYF. Written as DNA, the CDR3 is TGTGCCAGCAGTTACTCGGGGCGGCTGGGCTACGAGCAGTACTTC.

Of note for this clone: Other DNA variants within this sample encode the same CDR3. The gene calls are TRBV30 and TRBJ2-7; D unresolved. This CDR3 comprises 10 residues. Deletions cut 5 bases from V and 2 bases from J, with 4 bases between. Germline V gene sequence: CDR1 GTSNPN, CDR2 SVGIG (reference sequence). The CDR3 coding sequence is TGTGCCTGGGGCACCTACGAGCAGTACTTC. Amino acid sequence: CAWGTYEQYF.

This clone has only a few counts. The chain uses TRBV2 and TRBJ2-2; TRBD2 matches 13 bases. The germline gives CDR1 SNHLY, CDR2 FYNNEI. J was trimmed by 5 bases and V by 6 bases; bases with no gene match: 6. The CDR3 totals 16 residues. The CDR3 loop is CASRIGLAGVTGELFF. The CDR3, as DNA: TGTGCCAGCAGGATTGGACTAGCGGGGGTTACCGGGGAGCTGTTTTTT.

This clone turned up a few times. The rearrangement links TRBV19 to TRBJ2-7; TRBD2 matches 7 bases. The length of the CDR3 is 15 residues. The V and J ends lost 5 bases and 0 bases, in that order; junction bases with no gene match: 7. Germline CDR1 LNHDA, CDR2 SQIVND (reference sequence). This chain's CDR3 is CASSGSRESSYEQYF. The DNA of the CDR3 is TGTGCCAGTAGTGGGTCGCGGGAGAGCTCCTACGAGCAGTACTTC.

This rearrangement joins TRBV7-9 to TRBJ2-5, with 10 nucleotides matching TRBD2. Germline V lookup: CDR1 SEHNR, CDR2 FQNEAQ (reference sequence). The CDR3 is 15 amino acids. Losses at the gene ends were 5 bases for V and 5 bases for J; bases not matched to a gene: 8. CDR3 nucleotide sequence: TGTGCCAGCAGCCCGGGACTAGCGACTTGGGAGACCCAGTACTTC. This sequence encodes CASSPGLATWETQYF. Full variable domain (rest looked up from reference TRBV7-9 and TRBJ2-5): DTGVSQNPRHKITKRGQNVTFRCDPISEHNRLYWYRQTLGQGPEFLTYFQNEAQLEKSRLLSDRFSAERPKGSFSTLEIQRTEQGDSAMYLCASSPGLATWETQYFGPGTRLLVL.

This clone appeared a single time. V and J are TRBV11-3 and TRBJ2-2; D perhaps matches TRBD1 (5 bases). The CDR3 extends over 18 amino acids. Germline lookup yields CDR1 SGHNT and CDR2 YENEEA. V was shortened by 2 bases and J by 5 bases, with 21 bases between the two germline ends. CDR3 in DNA: TGTGCCAGCAGCTTATGGCGCCTGGGGCAGGGAAAGACCGGGGAGCTGTTTTTT. It translates to CASSLWRLGQGKTGELFF.

The chain uses TRBV28 and TRBJ1-4, with D possibly being TRBD1 (5 bases). The V end was cut by 6 bases, the J end by 8 bases, with 16 bases between. Germline values: CDR1 MDHEN, CDR2 SYDVKM. This CDR3 region has 14 residues. DNA for the CDR3: TGTGCCAGCAGGTCCGGGGGTCGGTTCGAAAAACTGTTTTTT. Amino acids: CASRSGGRFEKLFF.

The chain recombines TRBV3-1 (or the pseudogene TRBV3-2) with TRBJ1-2, with D maybe TRBD1 (6 bases). CDR3 size: 16 residues. Germline CDR1 and CDR2: LGHDT and YNNKEL (reference sequence). Trimming left V 1 base short and J 4 bases short, with 16 bases between. CDR3 nucleotides: TGTGCCAGCAGCCAAGGGGGAGGGGGTGGTAGCTATGGCTACACCTTC. It encodes CASSQGGGGGSYGYTF.

This chain connects TRBV30 to TRBJ1-5; D remains unclear. The germline gives CDR1 GTSNPN, CDR2 SVGIG (reference sequence). The CDR3 covers 13 residues. V lost 1 base and J 7 bases, leaving 11 bases between the germline ends. CDR3 amino acids: CAWSGENGQPQHF. In nucleotides, the CDR3 is TGTGCCTGGAGTGGGGAGAACGGCCAGCCCCAGCATTTT.